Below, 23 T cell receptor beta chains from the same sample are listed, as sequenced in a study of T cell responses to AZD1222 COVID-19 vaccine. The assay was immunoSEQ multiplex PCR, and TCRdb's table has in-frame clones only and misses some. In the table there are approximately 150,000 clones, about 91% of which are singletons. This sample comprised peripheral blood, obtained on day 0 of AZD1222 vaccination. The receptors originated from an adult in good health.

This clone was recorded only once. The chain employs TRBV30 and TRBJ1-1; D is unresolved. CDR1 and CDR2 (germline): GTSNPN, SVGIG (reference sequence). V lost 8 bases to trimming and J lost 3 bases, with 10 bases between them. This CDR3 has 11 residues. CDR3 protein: CARARDTEAFF. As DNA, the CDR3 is TGTGCCCGTGCGAGGGACACTGAAGCTTTCTTT. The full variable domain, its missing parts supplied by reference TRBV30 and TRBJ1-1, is SQTIHQWPATLVQPVGSPLSLECTVEGTSNPNLYWYRQAAGRGLQLLFYSVGIGQISSEVPQNLSASRPQDRQFILSSKKLLLSDSGFYLCARARDTEAFFGQGTRLTVV.

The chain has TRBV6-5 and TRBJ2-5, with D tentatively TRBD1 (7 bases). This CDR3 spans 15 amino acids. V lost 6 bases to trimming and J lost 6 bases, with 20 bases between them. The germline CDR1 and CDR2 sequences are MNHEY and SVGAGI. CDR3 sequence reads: CASSLPSGGGKTQYF. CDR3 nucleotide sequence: TGTGCCAGCAGCCTCCCCAGCGGAGGGGGCAAGACCCAGTACTTC.

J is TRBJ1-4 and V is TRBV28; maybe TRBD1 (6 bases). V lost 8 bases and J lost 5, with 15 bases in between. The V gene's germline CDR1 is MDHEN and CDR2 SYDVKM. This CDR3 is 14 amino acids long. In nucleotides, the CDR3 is TGTGCCAGCCGCTGGGGGGCCGGGAATGAAAAACTGTTTTTT. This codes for CASRWGAGNEKLFF. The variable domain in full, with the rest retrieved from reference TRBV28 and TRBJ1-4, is DVKVTQSSRYLVKRTGEKVFLECVQDMDHENMFWYRQDPGLGLRLIYFSYDVKMKEKGDIPEGYSVSREKKERFSLILESASTNQTSMYLCASRWGAGNEKLFFGSGTQLSVL.

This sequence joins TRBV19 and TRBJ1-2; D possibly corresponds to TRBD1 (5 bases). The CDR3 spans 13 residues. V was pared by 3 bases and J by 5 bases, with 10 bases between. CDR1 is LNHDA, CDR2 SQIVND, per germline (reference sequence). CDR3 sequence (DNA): TGTGCCAGTAGTATCGGGGGTTTTTATGGCTACACCTTC. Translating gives CASSIGGFYGYTF.

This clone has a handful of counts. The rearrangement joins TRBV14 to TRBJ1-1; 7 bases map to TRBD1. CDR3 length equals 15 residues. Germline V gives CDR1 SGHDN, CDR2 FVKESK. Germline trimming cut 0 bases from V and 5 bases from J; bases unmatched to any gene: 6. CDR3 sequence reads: CASSQDPQGKTEAFF. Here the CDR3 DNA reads TGTGCCAGCAGCCAAGATCCACAGGGGAAGACTGAAGCTTTCTTT. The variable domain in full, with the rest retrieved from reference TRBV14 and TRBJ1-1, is EAGVTQFPSHSVIEKGQTVTLRCDPISGHDNLYWYRRVMGKEIKFLLHFVKESKQDESGMPNNRFLAERTGGTYSTLKVQPAELEDSGVYFCASSQDPQGKTEAFFGQGTRLTVV.

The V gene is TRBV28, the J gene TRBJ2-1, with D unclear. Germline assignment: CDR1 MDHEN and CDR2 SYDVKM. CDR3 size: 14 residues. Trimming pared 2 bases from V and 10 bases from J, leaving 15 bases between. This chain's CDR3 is CASSLAPSPKEQFF. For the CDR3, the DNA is TGTGCCAGCAGTTTAGCCCCCAGCCCCAAAGAGCAGTTCTTC.

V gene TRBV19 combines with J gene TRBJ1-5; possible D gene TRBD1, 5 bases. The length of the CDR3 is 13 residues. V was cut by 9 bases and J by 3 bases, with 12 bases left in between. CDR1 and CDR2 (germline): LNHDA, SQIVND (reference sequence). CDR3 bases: TGTGCCAGCCCCGGGGGGAACAATCAGCCCCAGCATTTT. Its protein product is CASPGGNNQPQHF. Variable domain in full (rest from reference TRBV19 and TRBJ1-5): DGGITQSPKYLFRKEGQNVTLSCEQNLNHDAMYWYRQDPGQGLRLIYYSQIVNDFQKGDIAEGYSVSREKKESFPLTVTSAQKNPTAFYLCASPGGNNQPQHFGDGTRLSIL.

CDR3 residues: CASSRDGNQPQHF. Written as DNA, the CDR3 is TGTGCCAGTAGCCGGGACGGTAATCAGCCCCAGCATTTT. The chain joins TRBV19 to TRBJ1-5, with a tentative D call TRBD1 (5 bases). The germline V gene encodes CDR1 LNHDA and CDR2 SQIVND (reference sequence). V shed 6 bases and J shed 4 bases, with 10 bases lying between them. The CDR3 spans 13 residues. The entire variable domain, with the rest obtained from reference TRBV19 and TRBJ1-5, is as follows: DGGITQSPKYLFRKEGQNVTLSCEQNLNHDAMYWYRQDPGQGLRLIYYSQIVNDFQKGDIAEGYSVSREKKESFPLTVTSAQKNPTAFYLCASSRDGNQPQHFGDGTRLSIL.

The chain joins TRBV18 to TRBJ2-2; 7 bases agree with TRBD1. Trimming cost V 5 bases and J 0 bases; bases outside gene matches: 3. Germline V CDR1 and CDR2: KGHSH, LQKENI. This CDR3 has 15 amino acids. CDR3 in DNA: TGTGCCAGCTCAGCTGGGACAGCGAACACCGGGGAGCTGTTTTTT. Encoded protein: CASSAGTANTGELFF. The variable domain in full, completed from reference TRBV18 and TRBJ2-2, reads NAGVMQNPRHLVRRRGQEARLRCSPMKGHSHVYWYRQLPEEGLKFMVYLQKENIIDESGMPKERFSAEFPKEGPSILRIQQVVRGDSAAYFCASSAGTANTGELFFGEGSRLTVL.

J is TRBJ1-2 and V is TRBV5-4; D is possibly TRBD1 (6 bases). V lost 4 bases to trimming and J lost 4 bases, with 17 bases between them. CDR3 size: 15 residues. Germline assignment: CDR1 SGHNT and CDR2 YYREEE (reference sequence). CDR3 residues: CASSEGGRRSYGYTF. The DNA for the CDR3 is TGTGCCAGCAGCGAGGGGGGGCGGCGATCCTATGGCTACACCTTC.

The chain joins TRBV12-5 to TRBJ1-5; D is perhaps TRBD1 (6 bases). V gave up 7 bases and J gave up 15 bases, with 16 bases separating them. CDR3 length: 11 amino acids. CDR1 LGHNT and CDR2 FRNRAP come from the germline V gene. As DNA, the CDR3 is TGTGCTAGTGCCTCGATGGGGGCTAGGCATTTT. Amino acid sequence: CASASMGARHF.

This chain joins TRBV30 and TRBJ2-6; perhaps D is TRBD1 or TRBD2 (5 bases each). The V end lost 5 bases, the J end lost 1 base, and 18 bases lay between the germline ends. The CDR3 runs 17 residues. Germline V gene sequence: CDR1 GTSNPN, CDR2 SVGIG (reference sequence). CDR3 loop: CAWGRDRVRSGANVLTF. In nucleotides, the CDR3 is TGTGCCTGGGGTAGGGACCGCGTACGGTCTGGGGCCAACGTCCTGACTTTC.

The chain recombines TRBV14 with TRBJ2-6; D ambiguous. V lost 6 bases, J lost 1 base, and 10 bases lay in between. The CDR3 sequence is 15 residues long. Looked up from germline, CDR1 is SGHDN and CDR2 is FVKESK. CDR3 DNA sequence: TGTGCCAGCAGTCCGATGCGTTCTGGGGCCAACGTCCTGACTTTC. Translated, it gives CASSPMRSGANVLTF.

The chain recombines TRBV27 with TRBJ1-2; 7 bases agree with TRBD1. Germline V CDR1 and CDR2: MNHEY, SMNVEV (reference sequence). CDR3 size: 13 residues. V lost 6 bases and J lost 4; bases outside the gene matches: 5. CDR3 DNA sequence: TGTGCCAGCAGGGCGACAGGGCTCTATGGCTACACCTTC. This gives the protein CASRATGLYGYTF.

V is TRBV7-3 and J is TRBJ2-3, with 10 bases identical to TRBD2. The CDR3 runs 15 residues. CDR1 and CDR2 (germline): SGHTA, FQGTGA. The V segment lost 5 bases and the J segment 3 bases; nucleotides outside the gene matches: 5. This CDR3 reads CASSPSSGGTDTQYF. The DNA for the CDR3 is TGTGCCAGCAGCCCGTCTAGCGGGGGAACAGATACGCAGTATTTT.

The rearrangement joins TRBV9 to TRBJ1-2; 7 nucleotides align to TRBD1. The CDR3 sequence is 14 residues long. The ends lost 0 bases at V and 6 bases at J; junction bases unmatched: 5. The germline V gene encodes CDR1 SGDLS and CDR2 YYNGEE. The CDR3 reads CASSVEGGADGYTF. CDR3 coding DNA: TGTGCCAGCAGCGTAGAAGGGGGCGCGGATGGCTACACCTTC.

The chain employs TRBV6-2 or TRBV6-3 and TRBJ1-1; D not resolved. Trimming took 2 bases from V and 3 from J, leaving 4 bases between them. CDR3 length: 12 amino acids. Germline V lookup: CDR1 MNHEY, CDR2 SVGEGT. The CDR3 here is CASSYGYTEAFF. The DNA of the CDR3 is TGTGCCAGCAGTTACGGGTACACTGAAGCTTTCTTT.

In nucleotides, the CDR3 is TGTGCCAGCGGACAGGGGGCGCGTTCACCCCTCCACTTT. Protein sequence: CASGQGARSPLHF. The genes are TRBV28 and TRBJ1-6; the match to TRBD1 covers 11 bases. The CDR3 is 13 residues long. The V gene end was trimmed by 8 bases and the J gene end by 9 bases; junction bases not matched to a gene: 3. Looked up from germline, CDR1 is MDHEN and CDR2 is SYDVKM. The full variable domain, its missing parts supplied by reference TRBV28 and TRBJ1-6, is DVKVTQSSRYLVKRTGEKVFLECVQDMDHENMFWYRQDPGLGLRLIYFSYDVKMKEKGDIPEGYSVSREKKERFSLILESASTNQTSMYLCASGQGARSPLHFGNGTRLTVT.

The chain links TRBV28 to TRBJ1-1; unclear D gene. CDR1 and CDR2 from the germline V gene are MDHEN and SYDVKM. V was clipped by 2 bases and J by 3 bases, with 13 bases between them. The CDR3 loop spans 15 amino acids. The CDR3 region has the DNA TGTGCCAGCAGTTTAGTTCTTGCGACTTACACTGAAGCTTTCTTT. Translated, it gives CASSLVLATYTEAFF.

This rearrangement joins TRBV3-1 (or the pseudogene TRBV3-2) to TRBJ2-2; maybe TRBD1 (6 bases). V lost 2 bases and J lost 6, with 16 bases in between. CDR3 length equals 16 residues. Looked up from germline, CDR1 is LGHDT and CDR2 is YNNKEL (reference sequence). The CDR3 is CASSQIVQGVAGELFF. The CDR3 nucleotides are TGTGCCAGCAGCCAAATCGTACAGGGAGTAGCCGGGGAGCTGTTTTTT.

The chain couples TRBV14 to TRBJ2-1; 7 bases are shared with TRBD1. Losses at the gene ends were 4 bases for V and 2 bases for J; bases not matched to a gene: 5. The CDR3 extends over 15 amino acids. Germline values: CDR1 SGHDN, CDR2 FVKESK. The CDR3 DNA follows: TGTGCCAGCAGCCCGAGGACAGGAGCCTACAATGAGCAGTTCTTC. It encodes CASSPRTGAYNEQFF.

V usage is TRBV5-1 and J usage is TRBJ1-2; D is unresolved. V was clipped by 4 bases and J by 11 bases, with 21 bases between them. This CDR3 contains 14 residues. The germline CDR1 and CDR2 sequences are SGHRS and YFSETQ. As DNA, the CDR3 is TGCGCCAGCAGCCCCCCCCTTGCCGGCAGACCTTACACCTTC. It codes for CASSPPLAGRPYTF.

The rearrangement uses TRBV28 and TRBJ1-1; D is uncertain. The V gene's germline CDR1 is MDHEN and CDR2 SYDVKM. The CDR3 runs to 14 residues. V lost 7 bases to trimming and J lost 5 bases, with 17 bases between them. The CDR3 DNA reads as TGTGCCAGCACCCTTTCGGCAACGGGAACTGAAGCTTTCTTT. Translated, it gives CASTLSATGTEAFF. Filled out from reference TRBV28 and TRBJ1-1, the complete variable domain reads DVKVTQSSRYLVKRTGEKVFLECVQDMDHENMFWYRQDPGLGLRLIYFSYDVKMKEKGDIPEGYSVSREKKERFSLILESASTNQTSMYLCASTLSATGTEAFFGQGTRLTVV.